What follows describes a single T cell receptor (beta chain). Its antigen remains unknown. The data derive from a study of blood T cells in healthy people across ages. Broader study findings: There was a strong correlation between TCR beta diversity and naive T cell percentage. Estimates drawn from one million T cells were deemed to understate diversity.

It was with a sample-barcoded 5' primer and a J-beta primer mix that a second PCR of about 7 to 12 cycles was run. A 12-random-nucleotide template-switch adaptor tagged each cDNA molecule. In TCRdb, the 5' RACE reads were re-called with MiXCR into one record per CDR3 protein. The table includes about 680,000 distinct CDR3 sequences, 49% detected once. This receptor was taken from a woman aged 60-75 years in good health. Input material: blood.

CDR3 nucleotide sequence: TGTGCCAGTAACCTGAATGGGGGTCACGAGCAGTACTTC. Amino acid sequence: CASNLNGGHEQYF. The genes are TRBV12-3 or TRBV12-4 and TRBJ2-4; D possibly uses TRBD1 or TRBD2 (5 bases each). The J call could be wrong; TRBJ2-7 is a better fit for the DNA end. This CDR3 region has 13 residues.